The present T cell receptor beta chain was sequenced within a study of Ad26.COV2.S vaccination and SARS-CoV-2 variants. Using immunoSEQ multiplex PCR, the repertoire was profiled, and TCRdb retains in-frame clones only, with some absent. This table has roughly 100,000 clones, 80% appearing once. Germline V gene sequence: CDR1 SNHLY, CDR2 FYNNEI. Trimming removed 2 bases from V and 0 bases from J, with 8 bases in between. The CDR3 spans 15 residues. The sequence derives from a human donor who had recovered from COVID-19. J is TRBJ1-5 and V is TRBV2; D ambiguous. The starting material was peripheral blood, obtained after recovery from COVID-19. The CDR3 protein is CASSELRYSNQPQHF. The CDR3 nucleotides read TGTGCCAGCAGTGAACTCAGGTATAGCAATCAGCCCCAGCATTTT.